A selection of T cell receptor beta chains follows, all from one sample in a study of identical twins. TCRdb re-analysed the 5' RACE reads in MiXCR, keeping a single row per CDR3 protein. This sample has 280,000 or so distinct CDR3 sequences, with about 8.9% found just once. This sample also belongs to another study, concerning yellow fever vaccine responses in identical twins.

Sequencing was done on a sample of memory (CD45RO+) T cells sorted from blood. The receptors originated from a young woman in good health. Both conserved end residues are part of each CDR3. Each record gives: clone size, D gene, J gene, CDR3 length, V gene, CDR3 DNA, CDR3 protein. D genes are given only for firm matches. For some rows the clone size is stated as once, few or many, or as a class when expanded; others skip it.

abundance: few; d_gene: .; j_gene: TRBJ2-5; len: 16; v_gene: TRBV3-1; CDR3nt: TGTGCCAGCAGCCAAGGCGCCCCTGGGGACAAAGAGACCCAGTACTTC; CDR3aa: CASSQGAPGDKETQYF
abundance: .; d_gene: .; j_gene: TRBJ2-1; len: 13; v_gene: TRBV20-1; CDR3nt: TGCAGTGCTACCCGGGACTTGTACAATGAGCAGTTCTTC; CDR3aa: CSATRDLYNEQFF
abundance: .; d_gene: .; j_gene: TRBJ2-3; len: 15; v_gene: TRBV29-1; CDR3nt: TGCAGCGTTACTGGACAGGGAGGGGTTTCAGATACGCAGTATTTT; CDR3aa: CSVTGQGGVSDTQYF
abundance: many; d_gene: TRBD2; j_gene: TRBJ2-3; len: 17; v_gene: TRBV10-3; CDR3nt: TGTGCCATCAGTGAGCCTTCGGGGCTAGCGGACACAGATACGCAGTATTTT; CDR3aa: CAISEPSGLADTDTQYF
abundance: many; d_gene: .; j_gene: TRBJ2-7; len: 11; v_gene: TRBV7-2; CDR3nt: TGTGCCAGCGGGGGACGATACGAGCAGTACTTC; CDR3aa: CASGGRYEQYF
abundance: many; d_gene: TRBD1; j_gene: TRBJ2-1; len: 16; v_gene: TRBV5-1; CDR3nt: TGCGCCAGCAGCTCCAGACAGGGCCCCTCCTACAATGAGCAGTTCTTC; CDR3aa: CASSSRQGPSYNEQFF
abundance: .; d_gene: .; j_gene: TRBJ1-2; len: 14; v_gene: TRBV10-3; CDR3nt: TGTGCCATCACCGACCACTCGGCTAACTATGGCTACACCTTC; CDR3aa: CAITDHSANYGYTF
abundance: .; d_gene: TRBD1; j_gene: TRBJ1-1; len: 13; v_gene: TRBV12-3/TRBV12-4; CDR3nt: TGTGCCAGCAGCAGGGGGCATAACACTGAAGCTTTCTTT; CDR3aa: CASSRGHNTEAFF
abundance: many; d_gene: TRBD2; j_gene: TRBJ2-7; len: 15; v_gene: TRBV5-1; CDR3nt: TGCGCCAGCAGCTTGGACGCTAGCGGATCTTACGAGCAGTACTTC; CDR3aa: CASSLDASGSYEQYF
abundance: few; d_gene: TRBD1; j_gene: TRBJ1-2; len: 17; v_gene: TRBV6-5; CDR3nt: TGTGCCAGCAGTTACGCCTACGCCGGGACAGGGAGTATTGGCTACACCTTC; CDR3aa: CASSYAYAGTGSIGYTF
abundance: .; d_gene: .; j_gene: TRBJ1-5; len: 13; v_gene: TRBV24-1; CDR3nt: TGTGCCACCAGTGTTGGGGGACCTCAGCCCCAGCATTTT; CDR3aa: CATSVGGPQPQHF